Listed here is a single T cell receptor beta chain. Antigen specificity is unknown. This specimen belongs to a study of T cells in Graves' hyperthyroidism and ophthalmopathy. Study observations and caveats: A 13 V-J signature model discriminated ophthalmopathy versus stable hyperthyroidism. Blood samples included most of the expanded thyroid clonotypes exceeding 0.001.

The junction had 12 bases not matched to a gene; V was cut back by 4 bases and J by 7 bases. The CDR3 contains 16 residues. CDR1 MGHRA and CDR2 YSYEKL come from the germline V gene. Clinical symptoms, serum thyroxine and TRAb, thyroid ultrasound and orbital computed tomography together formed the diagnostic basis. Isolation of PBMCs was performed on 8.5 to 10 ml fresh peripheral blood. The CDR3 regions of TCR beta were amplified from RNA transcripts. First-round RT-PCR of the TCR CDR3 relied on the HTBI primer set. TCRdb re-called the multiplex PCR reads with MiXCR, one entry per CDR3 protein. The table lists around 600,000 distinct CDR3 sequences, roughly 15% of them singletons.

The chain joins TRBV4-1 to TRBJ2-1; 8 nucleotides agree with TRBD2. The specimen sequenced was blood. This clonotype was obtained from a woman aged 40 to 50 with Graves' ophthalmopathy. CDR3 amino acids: CASSRPREALSNEQFF. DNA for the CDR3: TGCGCCAGCAGCCGGCCGCGGGAGGCCCTCTCGAATGAGCAGTTCTTC.